This T cell receptor (beta chain) originates from a study of blood T cell repertoires in COVID-19. About the study: Whether acute or convalescent, the COVID-19 samples came from the United States, Italy and Spain. Sample material is recorded as cDNA or gDNA derived from T cells, B-cell-depleted T cells, or PBMCs.

The authors' processing: The assay estimated nucleated cells by amplifying reference gene primers. The repertoire was sequenced with immunoSEQ multiplex PCR; TCRdb's copy has only in-frame clones and lacks some. V and J calls and clone size come straight from that table; D and trimming were deduced from the DNA. The top ten clones hold 44% of a sample with 140,000 to 150,000 clones, approximately 87% of them seen once. The germline V gene encodes CDR1 SGHAT and CDR2 FQNNGV. Between the trimmed V and J ends, which lost 4 bases and 4 bases, there was a span of 14 bases. This CDR3 spans 15 amino acids. The rearrangement uses TRBV11-2 and TRBJ1-3; no clear D. The receptor was isolated from a human donor in a cohort sampled during active COVID-19. Sequencing was carried out using peripheral blood. CDR3 sequence: CASSSAGKAGNTIYF. CDR3 sequence (DNA): TGTGCCAGCAGCTCAGCCGGGAAGGCAGGAAACACCATATATTTT. The full variable domain, its missing parts supplied by reference TRBV11-2 and TRBJ1-3, is EAGVAQSPRYKIIEKRQSVAFWCNPISGHATLYWYQQILGQGPKLLIQFQNNGVVDDSQLPKDRFSAERLKGVDSTLKIQPAKLEDSAVYLCASSSAGKAGNTIYFGEGSWLTVV.